This T cell receptor beta chain appears in the sequencing data of a study of shared clonotypes between healthy human individuals. This CDR3 has 14 amino acids. V dropped 10 bases and J dropped 1 base, with 11 bases sitting between them. The germline CDR1 and CDR2 sequences are LNHDA and SQIVND (reference sequence). CD8 cells regarded as naive lacked CD45RO, were positively chosen for CCR7, and omitted terminally differentiated effector memory CD45RA+ cells. Sequencing used immunoSEQ multiplex PCR; TCRdb keeps in-frame clones, though not all of them. Of under 2,000,000 clones detected, over 85% appear once; the ten largest clones hold 0.9% to 1.5%.

Sequences were obtained from naive CD8+ T cells sorted from blood. This rearrangement joins TRBV19 to TRBJ2-6, with D perhaps TRBD1 or TRBD2 (7 bases each). This TCR derives from a man between 18 and 35 years old in good health. The CDR3 nucleotides are TGTGCCACAGGGGGGGCATCTGGGGCCAACGTCCTGACTTTC. Translating gives CATGGASGANVLTF.